One and the same sample provided the 7 T cell receptor beta chains below, sequenced in a study of identical twins. MiXCR, applied by TCRdb to the 5' RACE reads, yields one record per CDR3 protein. The table has a few hundred thousand distinct CDR3 sequences, roughly 9.9% seen once. The same sample was also studied in work on yellow fever vaccine responses in identical twins.

The sequencing input was PBMCs. These receptors were taken from a woman between 18 and 29 years old in good health.

This clonotype was detected a few times. This sequence joins TRBV28 and TRBJ2-7; D perhaps matches TRBD1 (6 bases). Per germline, CDR1 MDHEN and CDR2 SYDVKM. V lost 3 bases, J lost 3 bases, and 15 bases lay in between. This CDR3 spans 15 amino acids. This CDR3 reads CASSFRGARGYEQYF. The CDR3 DNA reads as TGTGCCAGCAGTTTTAGGGGCGCCAGGGGCTACGAGCAGTACTTC. Full variable domain (remainder filled in from reference TRBV28 and TRBJ2-7): DVKVTQSSRYLVKRTGEKVFLECVQDMDHENMFWYRQDPGLGLRLIYFSYDVKMKEKGDIPEGYSVSREKKERFSLILESASTNQTSMYLCASSFRGARGYEQYFGPGTRLTVT.

A few counts support this clonotype. The chain employs TRBV7-2 and TRBJ2-3; the match to TRBD1 covers 8 bases. The trim removed 5 bases at V and 2 bases at J, leaving 6 bases unmatched. The CDR3 has 15 amino acids. Germline CDR1 reads SGHTA; CDR2 reads FQGNSA. The CDR3 is CASSHPTGVTDTQYF. The DNA of the CDR3 is TGTGCCAGCAGCCACCCGACAGGGGTCACAGATACGCAGTATTTT.

The chain recombines TRBV30 with TRBJ2-3, with D unresolved. The CDR3 runs to 12 residues. Trimming stripped 5 bases from V and 1 base from J, with 7 bases between. Per germline, CDR1 GTSNPN and CDR2 SVGIG (reference sequence). The CDR3 nucleotides are TGTGCCTGGGGGCTAGGCACAGATACGCAGTATTTT. Translation: CAWGLGTDTQYF.

The chain combines TRBV20-1 with TRBJ2-1; 7 bases are a match to TRBD2. V was pared by 3 bases and J by 3 bases, with 5 bases of the junction left unmatched. CDR1 DFQATT and CDR2 SNEGSKA come from the germline V gene (reference sequence). The CDR3 extends over 14 amino acids. The CDR3 sequence is CSASLLADYNEQFF. CDR3 bases: TGCAGTGCTAGCCTCCTAGCGGACTACAATGAGCAGTTCTTC.

This clonotype was seen a few times. The DNA for the CDR3 is TGCGCCAGCAGCTTGATTGGGACAGGGAACCCTACCAAGCAGTACTTC. Translating it yields CASSLIGTGNPTKQYF. The chain has TRBV5-1 and TRBJ2-7, with 9 nucleotides matching TRBD1. The V gene's germline CDR1 is SGHRS and CDR2 YFSETQ. V lost 1 base, J lost 8 bases, and 13 bases stayed unmatched. The CDR3 totals 16 residues.

This rearrangement joins TRBV2 to TRBJ2-1, with D hard to call. The CDR3 spans 12 residues. Looked up from germline, CDR1 is SNHLY and CDR2 is FYNNEI. V gave up 7 bases and J gave up 10 bases, with 14 bases separating them. The CDR3 DNA sequence: TGTGCCAGCAACCAAGGAACCGAGGAGCAGTTCTTC. The encoded protein is CASNQGTEEQFF.

The chain uses TRBV7-2 and TRBJ1-1; 7 bases map to TRBD1. The CDR3 totals 14 residues. The junction had 3 bases not matched to a gene; V was cut back by 2 bases and J by 3 bases. Germline CDR1 and CDR2: SGHTA and FQGNSA. CDR3 region: CASSLHQGDTEAFF. The DNA of the CDR3 is TGTGCCAGCAGCTTACACCAGGGGGACACTGAAGCTTTCTTT. The full variable domain, with the rest looked up from reference TRBV7-2 and TRBJ1-1, is GAGVSQSPSNKVTEKGKDVELRCDPISGHTALYWYRQSLGQGLEFLIYFQGNSAPDKSGLPSDRFSAERTGGSVSTLTIQRTQQEDSAVYLCASSLHQGDTEAFFGQGTRLTVV.